This TCR beta chain was found in a study of blood T cell repertoires in COVID-19. Study at large: From the United States, Italy and Spain came samples of acute and convalescent COVID-19. T cells, B-cell-depleted T cells, or PBMCs provided the cDNA or gDNA that served as material.

Authors' data handling: Estimation of nucleated cell counts relied on the amplification of reference gene primers. Produced via immunoSEQ multiplex PCR; TCRdb's table is partial and in-frame only. For V, J and clone size, that table is used; D and trimming come from the DNA. The table includes under 100,000 clones, about 70% detected once. Per the germline V gene, CDR1 is SGHDT and CDR2 is YYEEEE. CDR3 size: 16 residues. Unmatched junction bases numbered 9, after V lost 4 bases and J lost 3 bases. The TCR was taken from a woman older than 75 with active or convalescent COVID-19. The genes are TRBV5-6 and TRBJ2-1, with TRBD1 identical over 8 bases. The sequencing input was peripheral blood. The CDR3 here is CASSVTGGTGYNEQFF. CDR3 DNA sequence: TGTGCCAGCAGCGTCACAGGGGGAACTGGCTACAATGAGCAGTTCTTC.